The 14 T cell receptor beta chains below come from one sample, sequenced in a study of molecular identifiers for immune sequencing clone quantification. MiXCR was run by TCRdb on the PCR reads, yielding one entry per CDR3 protein. The sample lists 300,000 to 400,000 distinct CDR3 sequences, under 25% occurring once. Source material: naive CD8+ T cells from blood, with Jurkat cell RNA spiked in. Noted subset: FACS-sorted CD8+CD4-CCR7+CD45RA+ naive T cells. The receptors come from a human donor in good health. Some libraries in this study had Jurkat cell RNA spiked in.

With regard to this clonotype: A read error may be the cause here, since a much bigger clone is one base away. This chain's CDR3 is CAWGLQDTEAFF. The CDR3 DNA follows: TGTGCCTGGGGTTTACAGGACACTGAAGCTTTCTTT. This chain links TRBV30 with TRBJ1-1, with D possibly being TRBD1 (5 bases). CDR3 length equals 12 residues. Germline V gene lookup returns CDR1 GTSNPN and CDR2 SVGIG (reference sequence). Deletions cut 5 bases from V and 3 bases from J, with 10 bases between.

This clonotype was seen more than once but under ten times. The V call is TRBV19, the J call TRBJ1-2; TRBD1 agrees at 7 bases. The CDR3 spans 15 residues. V lost 7 bases, J lost 5 bases, and 13 bases stayed unmatched. CDR1 and CDR2 from the germline V gene are LNHDA and SQIVND (reference sequence). The CDR3 is CASIATPGTVYGYTF. In DNA, the CDR3 is TGTGCCAGTATCGCAACCCCCGGGACAGTTTATGGCTACACCTTC.

This clonotype turned up a few times. V is TRBV6-5 and J is TRBJ2-2; D possibly corresponds to TRBD2 (6 bases). V was pared by 5 bases and J by 4 bases, with 20 bases between. The CDR3 is made up of 17 amino acids. Per germline, CDR1 MNHEY and CDR2 SVGAGI. DNA of the CDR3: TGTGCCAGCAGTGAGACTTTAACTAGCCCCGGCACCGGGGAGCTGTTTTTT. Amino acids: CASSETLTSPGTGELFF.

A note on this clonotype: One junction end disagrees with the germline gene, perhaps due to a read error. This chain links TRBV20-1 with TRBJ1-1; the D gene is possibly TRBD1 (5 bases). The germline V gene encodes CDR1 DFQATT and CDR2 SNEGSKA (reference sequence). This CDR3 region has 15 residues. DNA of the CDR3: TGCGGTGCTAGATCTTTGACAGTTATGAACACTGAAGCTTTCTTT. Translation gives CGARSLTVMNTEAFF.

CDR3 coding DNA: TGTGCCAGTAGTACAGGGGGCAGGAGCAATCAGCCCCAGCATTTT. Its protein product is CASSTGGRSNQPQHF. V is TRBV19 and J is TRBJ1-5; 8 nucleotides line up with TRBD1. The germline V gene encodes CDR1 LNHDA and CDR2 SQIVND (reference sequence). This CDR3 is built from 15 residues. V trimming: 4 bases; J trimming: 1 base; junction bases outside the gene matches: 3.

In regard to this clonotype: Germline is not matched at one junction end, which may reflect a read error. This sequence joins TRBV11-2 and TRBJ2-7, with no clear D. The CDR3 is 14 residues long. Germline assignment: CDR1 SGHAT and CDR2 FQNNGV. The CDR3 reads CASSLAPSAYERYF. The CDR3 DNA is TGTGCCAGCAGCTTAGCCCCGTCGGCCTACGAGCGGTACTTC.

For this clonotype: The CDR3 does not end in the conserved phenylalanine or tryptophan, so this is likely a read error. V is TRBV6-5 and J is TRBJ2-6; D unresolved. Trimming removed 2 bases from V and 4 bases from J, with 3 bases in between. The CDR3 has 13 residues. From germline, CDR1 is MNHEY and CDR2 SVGAGI. The CDR3: CASSYGGANVLTL. For the CDR3, the DNA is TGTGCCAGCAGTTACGGGGGGGCCAACGTCCTGACTCTC.

This clonotype was seen only a few times. The V gene is TRBV4-2, the J gene TRBJ2-7; TRBD2 matches at 14 bases. Trimming at V came to 5 bases and at J to 7 bases, leaving 7 bases not matched to a gene. CDR1 and CDR2 from the germline V gene are LGHNA and YNFKEQ. The CDR3 spans 15 residues. The CDR3 protein is CASSEGLAGVREQYF. The CDR3 DNA reads as TGTGCCAGCAGCGAGGGACTAGCGGGAGTGAGGGAGCAGTACTTC.

This chain connects TRBV28 to TRBJ2-2; tentative D call: TRBD1 (6 bases). CDR1 MDHEN and CDR2 SYDVKM come from the germline V gene. This CDR3 is 18 amino acids long. V gave up 2 bases and J gave up 5 bases, with 21 bases separating them. For the CDR3, the DNA is TGTGCCAGCAGTTTAGGCAGAGCAGGGGTTATAGAGACCGGGGAGCTGTTTTTT. This translates into CASSLGRAGVIETGELFF.

Regarding this clonotype: This may be a read error: a much more frequent sequence differs by one nucleotide. As DNA, the CDR3 is TGCGCCAGCGGCTTCGGCGGGACAAATGAAAAACTGTTTTTT. Amino acid sequence: CASGFGGTNEKLFF. The chain joins TRBV5-1 to TRBJ1-4; maybe TRBD1 (6 bases). Germline CDR1 SGHRS, CDR2 YFSETQ. The length of the CDR3 is 14 residues.

The chain is built from TRBV6-5 and TRBJ2-3, with 9 bases identical to TRBD2. The CDR3 runs 15 residues. V shed 2 bases, J shed 2 bases, and the junction held 2 bases outside the gene matches. Germline CDR1 reads MNHEY; CDR2 reads SVGAGI. Written as DNA, the CDR3 is TGTGCCAGCAGTTACGGGGGACTAGCCACAGATACGCAGTATTTT. It specifies CASSYGGLATDTQYF.

In the case of this clonotype: At one boundary the junction diverges from the germline segment, which might be a read error. This chain uses TRBV4-3 with TRBJ2-7; D unresolved. CDR3 size: 14 residues. Germline V gives CDR1 LGHNA, CDR2 YSLEER. CDR3 bases: TGCGCCCGCCGCCACGGTCTAGGGTCCTACGAGCCGTACTTC. It specifies CARRHGLGSYEPYF.

This clonotype was recorded a few times. The J gene is TRBJ2-3, the V gene TRBV13, with 8 bases lining up with TRBD2. Germline CDR1 and CDR2: PRHDT and FYEKMQ (reference sequence). V lost 5 bases to trimming and J lost 2 bases; unmatched junction nucleotides: 9. This CDR3 contains 16 residues. CDR3 residues: CASSKMRGADTDTQYF. CDR3 nucleotides: TGTGCCAGCAGCAAAATGCGGGGGGCCGACACAGATACGCAGTATTTT.

This clonotype was observed a handful of times. The chain joins TRBV7-2 to TRBJ2-3, with D possibly matching TRBD2 (6 bases). V lost 5 bases and J lost 1, with 16 bases in between. This CDR3 region has 16 residues. The germline gives CDR1 SGHTA, CDR2 FQGNSA. Written as DNA, the CDR3 is TGTGCCAGCAGCGATGGTGTCCAGCGGGGCACAGATACGCAGTATTTT. Protein: CASSDGVQRGTDTQYF.